Listed here are 12 T cell receptor beta chains from one sample, sequenced in a study of beta chain features in type 1 diabetes (dated by TCRdb to 2016 to 2019). Library creation used the immunoSEQ multiplex PCR assay. The entire amount of isolated RNA was reverse transcribed using the High Capacity cDNA Reverse Transcription Kit, so the sequenced TCRB transcripts were expressed ones. TCRdb provides this immuneACCESS table in a form limited to in-frame rearrangements. Some clones are lacking; in checked studies, under half of them reflect an unresolved V gene, and why the rest are absent is not known. The sample yields about 320,000 clones; around 15% were counted once. The top ten constitute 5.5% to 7.5% of the sample. Sequenced: central memory CD4+ T cells from blood. Every receptor here comes from a man aged 30-40 years in good health.

In this sample, this clone turned up many times. The chain couples TRBV10-3 to TRBJ2-5; D is uncertain. Germline V gene sequence: CDR1 ENHRY, CDR2 SYGVKD. V was shortened by 4 bases and J by 5 bases, with 11 bases between the two germline ends. The CDR3 consists of 13 residues. The CDR3 nucleotides are TGTGCCATCAGTGTCGGAACTTTGGAGACCCAGTACTTC. Translated, it gives CAISVGTLETQYF.

This clone was seen a handful of times. CDR3: CASSGLNRGYGYTF. CDR3 coding DNA: TGTGCCAGCAGTGGCCTTAACAGGGGCTATGGCTACACCTTC. The J gene is TRBJ1-2, the V gene TRBV25-1; TRBD1 matches 7 bases. The germline V gene encodes CDR1 MGHDK and CDR2 SYGVNS. This CDR3 comprises 14 residues. After removal of 4 bases from V and 4 bases from J, the junction contained 6 bases not matched to a gene.

This clone was detected only a few times. The chain joins TRBV6-6 to TRBJ1-5; the D gene is possibly TRBD1 (5 bases). Between the trimmed V and J ends, which lost 5 bases and 6 bases, there was a span of 8 bases. The CDR3 is 12 residues long. Germline-derived CDR1 and CDR2 are MNHNY and SVGAGI (reference sequence). The CDR3 reads CASSAGVQPQHF. The CDR3, as DNA: TGTGCCAGCAGTGCGGGGGTTCAGCCCCAGCATTTT.

This clone was found a few times. J is TRBJ2-7 and V is TRBV4-2; D is ambiguous. The CDR3 runs to 14 residues. V was cut by 4 bases and J by 0 bases, with 10 bases left in between. In germline, CDR1 is LGHNA, CDR2 YNFKEQ. CDR3 nucleotide sequence: TGTGCCAGCAGCCCTAGTGTGGGCTCCTACGAGCAGTACGTC. Protein product: CASSPSVGSYEQYV.

This clone was seen only a few times. This could be a read error, since a much larger clone is one nucleotide away. This rearrangement joins TRBV11-3 to TRBJ1-3; D remains unclear. V dropped 3 bases and J dropped 0 bases, with 0 bases sitting between them. Germline V lookup: CDR1 SGHNT, CDR2 YENEEA. The CDR3 is 12 residues long. CDR3 coding DNA: TGTGCCAGCAGCTTCTCTGGAAACACCATATATTTT. Its translation: CASSFSGNTIYF.

This clone has ten or more counts. The gene calls are TRBV28 and TRBJ2-6; maybe TRBD1 (5 bases). CDR3 length equals 15 residues. CDR1 is MDHEN, CDR2 SYDVKM, per germline. V was pared by 4 bases and J by 0 bases, with 7 bases between. As DNA, the CDR3 is TGTGCCAGCAGTTCAGGGATCTCTGGGGCCAACGTCCTGACTTTC. It specifies CASSSGISGANVLTF.

This clone was seen a few times. DNA of the CDR3: TGTGCCAGCACTCTCTCAGACAGGCGAGGGACCGGGGAGCTGTTTTTT. It encodes CASTLSDRRGTGELFF. The rearrangement uses TRBV9 and TRBJ2-2; D may be TRBD1 (6 bases). CDR3 length equals 16 residues. Germline V gives CDR1 SGDLS, CDR2 YYNGEE. V lost 6 bases and J 5 bases, leaving 20 bases between the germline ends.

This clone occurred many times. The chain is built from TRBV7-2 and TRBJ2-1; 15 bases map to TRBD2. There are 17 residues in the CDR3. The junction had 12 bases not matched to a gene; V was cut back by 5 bases and J by 10 bases. The V gene's germline CDR1 is SGHTA and CDR2 FQGNSA. DNA for the CDR3: TGTGCCAGCAGCCGTTCTCCCCGGACTAGCGGGAGGGTCGAGCAGTTCTTC. This gives the protein CASSRSPRTSGRVEQFF.

The J gene is TRBJ2-3, the V gene TRBV5-6; D unresolved. The germline V and J ends were trimmed by 2 bases and 6 bases, with 13 bases remaining between them. CDR1 is SGHDT, CDR2 YYEEEE, per germline. CDR3 size: 14 residues. The CDR3 spells CASSFGLASDTQYF. The CDR3 region has the DNA TGTGCCAGCAGCTTTGGGCTGGCGAGCGATACGCAGTATTTT.

Details on this clone: Different DNA sequences within this sample yield the same CDR3. The V call is TRBV6-5, the J call TRBJ2-5, with TRBD2 matching 10 bases. Trimming at V came to 8 bases and at J to 3 bases, leaving 3 bases not matched to a gene. The CDR3 length is 13 residues. Looked up from germline, CDR1 is MNHEY and CDR2 is SVGAGI. CDR3 sequence reads: CASQRGGKETQYF. The CDR3 nucleotides read TGTGCCAGCCAGCGGGGGGGAAAAGAGACCCAGTACTTC.

This clone occurred once. The chain joins TRBV18 to TRBJ1-6; D is possibly TRBD1 (5 bases). Germline CDR1 KGHSH, CDR2 LQKENI. The CDR3 has 13 amino acids. V dropped 6 bases and J dropped 5 bases, with 8 bases sitting between them. The CDR3 nucleotides are TGTGCCAGCTCCGAGGGGAATAATTCACCCCTCCACTTT. As protein: CASSEGNNSPLHF.

There are a few counts of this clone. This chain uses TRBV2 with TRBJ2-3; 15 bases are a match to TRBD2. Trimming at V came to 6 bases and at J to 4 bases, leaving 5 bases not matched to a gene. CDR1 and CDR2 (germline): SNHLY, FYNNEI. The CDR3 sequence is 16 residues long. This CDR3 reads CASSARTSGGADTQYF. The DNA of the CDR3 is TGTGCCAGCAGCGCCCGGACTAGCGGGGGGGCAGATACGCAGTATTTT.